This TCR beta chain stems from a study of blood T cells in healthy people across ages. Findings and caveats of the study: Across the age range, TCR beta diversity per million T cells fell in a roughly linear way.

V dropped 4 bases and J dropped 5; count of bases not matched to a gene: 6. CDR3 length: 14 residues. Germline CDR1 reads SGDLS; CDR2 reads YYNGEE. Worth noting for this clonotype: Its antigen is as yet unknown.

Sample-barcoded 5' priming and a J-beta primer mix drove a second PCR of about 7 to 11 cycles. Each of the cDNA molecules was tagged by a template-switch adaptor with 12 random nucleotides. TCRdb processed the 5' RACE reads anew with MiXCR; each CDR3 protein has one entry. The sample consists of over 600,000 distinct CDR3 sequences, roughly three fifths of them appearing once. A minimum of 7 million PBMCs was isolated per sample. The source of this sequence is a man aged 35-49 years in good health. Material: blood. This rearrangement joins TRBV9 to TRBJ2-5; TRBD1 matches 9 bases. CDR3 residues: CASSIRDRAETQYF. The CDR3 DNA follows: TGTGCCAGCAGCATCCGGGACAGGGCTGAGACCCAGTACTTC. Filled out from reference TRBV9 and TRBJ2-5, the complete variable domain reads DSGVTQTPKHLITATGQRVTLRCSPRSGDLSVYWYQQSLDQGLQFLIQYYNGEERAKGNILERFSAQQFPDLHSELNLSSLELGDSALYFCASSIRDRAETQYFGPGTRLLVL.